The clone carrying this T cell receptor (beta chain) was seen a few times. Just one base apart from a much larger clone, this may be a read error. The CDR3 is 14 amino acids. The V gene's germline CDR1 is SGHTA and CDR2 FQGNSA. The library was built from 400 to 500 ng RNA with molecular barcoded adaptors for alpha/delta and beta/gamma chains. Each CDR3 protein is one row after TCRdb ran MiXCR on the reads. The sample has roughly 130,000 distinct CDR3 sequences; 10% to 15% are singletons. The record originates from a study of read filtering for tumor transcriptome and immune sequencing. V gene TRBV7-2 combines with J gene TRBJ2-1, with 7 bases aligning to TRBD1. The sample comprised a population of CD138-negative cells sorted from bone marrow. This TCR was sampled from a donor aged 40 or over with multiple myeloma. The CDR3 spells CASSLLQGYNEQSF. The DNA of the CDR3 is TGTGCCAGCAGCCTACTACAGGGGTACAATGAGCAGTCCTTC.